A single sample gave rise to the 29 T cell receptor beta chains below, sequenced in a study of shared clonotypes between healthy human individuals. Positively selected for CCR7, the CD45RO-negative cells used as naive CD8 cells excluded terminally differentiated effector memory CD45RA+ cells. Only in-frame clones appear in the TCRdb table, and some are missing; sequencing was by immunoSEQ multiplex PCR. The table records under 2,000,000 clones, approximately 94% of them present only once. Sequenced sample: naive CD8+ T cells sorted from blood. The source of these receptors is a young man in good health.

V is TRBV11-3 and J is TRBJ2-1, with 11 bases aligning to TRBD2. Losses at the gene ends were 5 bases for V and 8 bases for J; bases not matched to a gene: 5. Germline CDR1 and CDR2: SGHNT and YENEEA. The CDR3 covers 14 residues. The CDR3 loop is CASSLAGGADEQFF. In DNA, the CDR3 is TGTGCCAGCAGCCTAGCGGGAGGAGCGGATGAGCAGTTCTTC.

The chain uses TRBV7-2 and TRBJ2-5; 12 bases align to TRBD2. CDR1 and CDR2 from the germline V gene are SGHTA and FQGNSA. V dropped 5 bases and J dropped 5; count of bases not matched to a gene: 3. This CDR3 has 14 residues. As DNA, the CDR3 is TGTGCCAGCAGCCCTAGCGGGGGGGACGAGACCCAGTACTTC. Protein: CASSPSGGDETQYF.

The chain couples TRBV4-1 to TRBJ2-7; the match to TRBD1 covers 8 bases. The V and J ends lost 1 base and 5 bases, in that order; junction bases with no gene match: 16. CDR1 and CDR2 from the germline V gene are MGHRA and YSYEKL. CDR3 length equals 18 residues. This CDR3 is CASSQGLGGQGLLDEQYF. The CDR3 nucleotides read TGCGCCAGCAGCCAAGGCTTAGGAGGACAGGGATTATTAGACGAGCAGTACTTC.

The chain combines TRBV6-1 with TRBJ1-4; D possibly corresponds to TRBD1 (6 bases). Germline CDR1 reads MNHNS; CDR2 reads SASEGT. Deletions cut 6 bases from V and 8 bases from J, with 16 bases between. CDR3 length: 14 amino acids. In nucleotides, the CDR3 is TGTGCCAGCAGGGGCCCAGGGGCGGAGGAAAAACTGTTTTTT. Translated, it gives CASRGPGAEEKLFF.

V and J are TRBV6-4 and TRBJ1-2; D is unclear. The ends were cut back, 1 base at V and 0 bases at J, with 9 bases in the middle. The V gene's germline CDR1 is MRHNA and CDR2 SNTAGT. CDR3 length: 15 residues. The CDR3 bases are TGTGCCAGCAGTGACTGGACGGACCCTAACTATGGCTACACCTTC. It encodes CASSDWTDPNYGYTF.

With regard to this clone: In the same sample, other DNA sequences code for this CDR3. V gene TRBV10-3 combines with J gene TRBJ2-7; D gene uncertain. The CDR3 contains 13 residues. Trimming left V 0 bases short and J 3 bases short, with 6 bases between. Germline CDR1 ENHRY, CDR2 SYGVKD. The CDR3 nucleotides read TGTGCCATCAGTGAGTCGTTGGGCTACGAGCAGTACTTC. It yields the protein CAISESLGYEQYF.

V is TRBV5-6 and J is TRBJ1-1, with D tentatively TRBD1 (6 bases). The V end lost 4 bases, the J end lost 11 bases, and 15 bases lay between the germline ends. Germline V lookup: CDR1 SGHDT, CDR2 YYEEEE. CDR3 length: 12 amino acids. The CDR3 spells CASSQTGGRAFF. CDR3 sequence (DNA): TGTGCCAGCAGCCAGACGGGGGGCCGCGCTTTCTTT.

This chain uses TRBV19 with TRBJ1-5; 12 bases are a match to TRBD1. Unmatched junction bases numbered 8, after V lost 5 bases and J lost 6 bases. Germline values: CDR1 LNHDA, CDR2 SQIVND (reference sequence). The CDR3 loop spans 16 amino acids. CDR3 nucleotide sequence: TGTGCCAGTAGTCCAGGGACAGGGGGCCTCGGTCAGCCCCAGCATTTT. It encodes CASSPGTGGLGQPQHF.

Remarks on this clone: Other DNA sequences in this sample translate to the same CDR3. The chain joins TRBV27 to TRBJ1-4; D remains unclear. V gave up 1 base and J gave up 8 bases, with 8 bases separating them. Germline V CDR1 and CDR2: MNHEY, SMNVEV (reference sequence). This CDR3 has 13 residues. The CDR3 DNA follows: TGTGCCAGCAGTTTATTGGTCGGGGAAAAACTGTTTTTT. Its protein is CASSLLVGEKLFF. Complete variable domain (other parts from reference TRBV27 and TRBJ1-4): EAQVTQNPRYLITVTGKKLTVTCSQNMNHEYMSWYRQDPGLGLRQIYYSMNVEVTDKGDVPEGYKVSRKEKRNFPLILESPSPNQTSLYFCASSLLVGEKLFFGSGTQLSVL.

The CDR3 sequence: CASSIDTAAPGELFF. The CDR3, as DNA: TGTGCCAGTAGTATTGACACGGCAGCCCCCGGGGAGCTGTTTTTT. The chain combines TRBV19 with TRBJ2-2; D ambiguous. The V end was cut by 3 bases, the J end by 6 bases, with 14 bases between. Germline values: CDR1 LNHDA, CDR2 SQIVND (reference sequence). This CDR3 is built from 15 residues. The complete variable domain, with remaining parts taken from reference TRBV19 and TRBJ2-2, reads DGGITQSPKYLFRKEGQNVTLSCEQNLNHDAMYWYRQDPGQGLRLIYYSQIVNDFQKGDIAEGYSVSREKKESFPLTVTSAQKNPTAFYLCASSIDTAAPGELFFGEGSRLTVL.

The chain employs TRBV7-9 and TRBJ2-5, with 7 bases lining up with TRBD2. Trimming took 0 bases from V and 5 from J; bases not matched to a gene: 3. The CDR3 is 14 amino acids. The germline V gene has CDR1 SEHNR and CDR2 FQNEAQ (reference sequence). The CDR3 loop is CASSLARGGETQYF. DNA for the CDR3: TGTGCCAGCAGCTTAGCGCGGGGAGGGGAGACCCAGTACTTC.

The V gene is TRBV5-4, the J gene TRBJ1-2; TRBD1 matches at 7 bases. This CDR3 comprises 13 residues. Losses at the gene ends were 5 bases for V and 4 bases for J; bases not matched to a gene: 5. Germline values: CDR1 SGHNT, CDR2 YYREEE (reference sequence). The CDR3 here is CASRAQGGYGYTF. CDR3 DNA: TGTGCCAGCAGGGCTCAGGGGGGCTATGGCTACACCTTC.

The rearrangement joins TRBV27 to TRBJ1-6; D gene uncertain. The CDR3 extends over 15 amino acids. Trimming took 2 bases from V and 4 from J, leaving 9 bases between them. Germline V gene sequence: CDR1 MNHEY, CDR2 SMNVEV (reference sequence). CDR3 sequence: CASSLTWTYNSPLHF. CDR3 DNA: TGTGCCAGCAGTTTAACGTGGACTTATAATTCACCCCTCCACTTT.

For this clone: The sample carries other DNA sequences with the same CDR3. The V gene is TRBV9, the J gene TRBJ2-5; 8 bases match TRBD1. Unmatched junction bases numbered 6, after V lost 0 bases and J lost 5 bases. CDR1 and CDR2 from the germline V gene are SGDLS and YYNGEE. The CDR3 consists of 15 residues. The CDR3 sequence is CASSVDGTGGETQYF. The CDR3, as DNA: TGTGCCAGCAGCGTAGATGGGACAGGAGGGGAGACCCAGTACTTC.

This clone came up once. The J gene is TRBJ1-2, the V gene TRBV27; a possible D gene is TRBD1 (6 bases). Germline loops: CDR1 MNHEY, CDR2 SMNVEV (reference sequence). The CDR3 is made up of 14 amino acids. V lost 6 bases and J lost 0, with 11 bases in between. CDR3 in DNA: TGTGCCAGCAGAGGGGACACCGCTAACTATGGCTACACCTTC. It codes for CASRGDTANYGYTF.

The CDR3 spells CASSGRTGEGSGANVLTF. The DNA for the CDR3 is TGTGCCAGCAGCGGACGGACAGGGGAGGGCTCTGGGGCCAACGTCCTGACTTTC. J is TRBJ2-6 and V is TRBV7-9; 9 bases are shared with TRBD1. This CDR3 is built from 18 residues. The ends lost 5 bases at V and 0 bases at J; junction bases unmatched: 8. CDR1 is SEHNR and CDR2 is FQNEAQ in the germline V gene (reference sequence).

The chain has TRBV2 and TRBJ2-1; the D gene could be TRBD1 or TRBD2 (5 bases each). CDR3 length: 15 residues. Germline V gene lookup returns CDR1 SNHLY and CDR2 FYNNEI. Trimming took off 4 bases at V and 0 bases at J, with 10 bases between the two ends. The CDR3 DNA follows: TGTGCCAGCAGTGTTGGGGGTTACTCCTACAATGAGCAGTTCTTC. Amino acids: CASSVGGYSYNEQFF.

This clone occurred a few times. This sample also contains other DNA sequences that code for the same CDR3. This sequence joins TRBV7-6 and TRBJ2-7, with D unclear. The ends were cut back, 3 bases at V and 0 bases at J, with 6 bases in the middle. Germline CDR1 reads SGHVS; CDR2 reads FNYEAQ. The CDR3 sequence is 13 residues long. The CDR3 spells CASSFGDSYEQYF. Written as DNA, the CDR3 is TGTGCCAGCAGCTTTGGGGACTCCTACGAGCAGTACTTC.

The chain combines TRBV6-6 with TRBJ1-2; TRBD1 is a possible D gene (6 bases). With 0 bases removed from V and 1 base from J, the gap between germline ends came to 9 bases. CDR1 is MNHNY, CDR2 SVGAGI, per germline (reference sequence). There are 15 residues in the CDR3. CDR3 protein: CASSYSVGGNYGYTF. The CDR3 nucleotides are TGTGCCAGCAGTTACTCCGTAGGGGGTAACTATGGCTACACCTTC.

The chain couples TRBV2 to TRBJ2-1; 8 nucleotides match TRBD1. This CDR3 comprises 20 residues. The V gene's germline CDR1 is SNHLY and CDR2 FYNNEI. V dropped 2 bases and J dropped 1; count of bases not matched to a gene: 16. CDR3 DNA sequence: TGTGCCAGCAGTGAACTTTCTGGACAGGGAGAGGACTGGTCCTACAATGAGCAGTTCTTC. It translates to CASSELSGQGEDWSYNEQFF.

CDR3 nucleotide sequence: TGTGCCAGCAGTTTATCCGGGACTCTAAACACCATATATTTT. Translating gives CASSLSGTLNTIYF. The chain links TRBV27 to TRBJ1-3, with D perhaps TRBD1 (5 bases). With 0 bases removed from V and 6 bases from J, the gap between germline ends came to 9 bases. CDR1 is MNHEY, CDR2 SMNVEV, per germline (reference sequence). This CDR3 has 14 residues.

For the CDR3, the DNA is TGTGCCAGCAGCCCGTGGGGGGACAACTACGAGCAGTACTTC. Translated, it gives CASSPWGDNYEQYF. The chain has TRBV11-2 and TRBJ2-7; D is perhaps TRBD1 or TRBD2 (6 bases each). Germline assignment: CDR1 SGHAT and CDR2 FQNNGV. The CDR3 extends over 14 amino acids. Trimming removed 5 bases at V and 3 bases at J, with 14 bases between. Complete variable domain (other parts from reference TRBV11-2 and TRBJ2-7): EAGVAQSPRYKIIEKRQSVAFWCNPISGHATLYWYQQILGQGPKLLIQFQNNGVVDDSQLPKDRFSAERLKGVDSTLKIQPAKLEDSAVYLCASSPWGDNYEQYFGPGTRLTVT.

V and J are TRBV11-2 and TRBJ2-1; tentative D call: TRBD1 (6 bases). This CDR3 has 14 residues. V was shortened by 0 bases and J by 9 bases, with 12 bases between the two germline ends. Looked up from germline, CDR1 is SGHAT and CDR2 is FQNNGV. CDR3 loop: CASSLDPGVGEQFF. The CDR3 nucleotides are TGTGCCAGCAGCTTAGATCCAGGGGTCGGTGAGCAGTTCTTC.

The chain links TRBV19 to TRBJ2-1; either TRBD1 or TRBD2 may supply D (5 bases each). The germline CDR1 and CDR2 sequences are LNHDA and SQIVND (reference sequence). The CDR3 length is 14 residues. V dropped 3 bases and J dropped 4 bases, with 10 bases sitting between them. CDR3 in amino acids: CASSIGTTYNEQFF. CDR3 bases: TGTGCCAGTAGTATTGGGACCACTTACAATGAGCAGTTCTTC.

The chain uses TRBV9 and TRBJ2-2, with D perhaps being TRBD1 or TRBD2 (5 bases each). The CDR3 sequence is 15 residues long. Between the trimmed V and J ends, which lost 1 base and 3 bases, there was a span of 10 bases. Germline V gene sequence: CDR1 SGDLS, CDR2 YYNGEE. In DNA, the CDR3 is TGTGCCAGCAGCGTACCCGGGACCTACACCGGGGAGCTGTTTTTT. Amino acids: CASSVPGTYTGELFF.

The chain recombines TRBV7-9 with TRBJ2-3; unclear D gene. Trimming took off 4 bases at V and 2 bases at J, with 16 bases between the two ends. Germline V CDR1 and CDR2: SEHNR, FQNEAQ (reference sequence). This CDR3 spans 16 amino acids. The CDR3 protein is CASSSPEDANTDTQYF. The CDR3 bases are TGTGCCAGCAGCTCCCCCGAAGATGCTAACACAGATACGCAGTATTTT.

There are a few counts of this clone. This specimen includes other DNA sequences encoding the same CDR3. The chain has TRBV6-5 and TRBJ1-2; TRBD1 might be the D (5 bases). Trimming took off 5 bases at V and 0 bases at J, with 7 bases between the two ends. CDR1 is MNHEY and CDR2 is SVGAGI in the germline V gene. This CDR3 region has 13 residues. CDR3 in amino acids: CASSGTANYGYTF. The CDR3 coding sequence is TGTGCCAGCAGTGGGACGGCTAACTATGGCTACACCTTC.

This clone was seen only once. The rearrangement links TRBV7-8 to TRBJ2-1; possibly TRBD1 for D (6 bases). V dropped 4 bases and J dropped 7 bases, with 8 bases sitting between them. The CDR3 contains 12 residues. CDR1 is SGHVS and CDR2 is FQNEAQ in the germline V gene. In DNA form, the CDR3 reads TGTGCCAGCAGCTCAGGACAGAATGAGCAGTTCTTC. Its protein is CASSSGQNEQFF.

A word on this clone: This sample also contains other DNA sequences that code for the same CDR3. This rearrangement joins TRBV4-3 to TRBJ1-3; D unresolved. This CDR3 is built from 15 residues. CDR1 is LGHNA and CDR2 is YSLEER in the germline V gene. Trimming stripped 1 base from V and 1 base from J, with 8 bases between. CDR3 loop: CASSQGSGSGNTIYF. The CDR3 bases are TGCGCCAGCAGCCAAGGGAGTGGATCTGGAAACACCATATATTTT.